This T cell receptor (beta chain) was sequenced during a study of blood T cell repertoires in COVID-19. As for the study in general: Samples came from the United States, Italy and Spain, spanning acute and convalescent COVID-19. Sample material is recorded as cDNA or gDNA derived from T cells, B-cell-depleted T cells, or PBMCs.

CDR3 size: 15 residues. V lost 9 bases, J lost 0 bases, and 12 bases lay in between. In germline, CDR1 is LNHDA, CDR2 SQIVND (reference sequence). Authors' analysis steps: Nucleated cell counts were estimated from reference gene primer amplification. The assay was immunoSEQ multiplex PCR, and TCRdb's table has in-frame clones only and misses some. That table furnishes V, J and clone size, whereas the DNA furnished D and trimming. This table holds 96,000 or so clones, more than 80% found once. Material for sequencing was peripheral blood. The receptor was derived from an elderly man with COVID-19, enrolled during active disease. The J gene is TRBJ2-6, the V gene TRBV19; weak D call: TRBD1 (6 bases). The CDR3 bases are TGTGCCAGCGGACAGAGAAACTCTGGGGCCAACGTCCTGACTTTC. Translating it yields CASGQRNSGANVLTF.